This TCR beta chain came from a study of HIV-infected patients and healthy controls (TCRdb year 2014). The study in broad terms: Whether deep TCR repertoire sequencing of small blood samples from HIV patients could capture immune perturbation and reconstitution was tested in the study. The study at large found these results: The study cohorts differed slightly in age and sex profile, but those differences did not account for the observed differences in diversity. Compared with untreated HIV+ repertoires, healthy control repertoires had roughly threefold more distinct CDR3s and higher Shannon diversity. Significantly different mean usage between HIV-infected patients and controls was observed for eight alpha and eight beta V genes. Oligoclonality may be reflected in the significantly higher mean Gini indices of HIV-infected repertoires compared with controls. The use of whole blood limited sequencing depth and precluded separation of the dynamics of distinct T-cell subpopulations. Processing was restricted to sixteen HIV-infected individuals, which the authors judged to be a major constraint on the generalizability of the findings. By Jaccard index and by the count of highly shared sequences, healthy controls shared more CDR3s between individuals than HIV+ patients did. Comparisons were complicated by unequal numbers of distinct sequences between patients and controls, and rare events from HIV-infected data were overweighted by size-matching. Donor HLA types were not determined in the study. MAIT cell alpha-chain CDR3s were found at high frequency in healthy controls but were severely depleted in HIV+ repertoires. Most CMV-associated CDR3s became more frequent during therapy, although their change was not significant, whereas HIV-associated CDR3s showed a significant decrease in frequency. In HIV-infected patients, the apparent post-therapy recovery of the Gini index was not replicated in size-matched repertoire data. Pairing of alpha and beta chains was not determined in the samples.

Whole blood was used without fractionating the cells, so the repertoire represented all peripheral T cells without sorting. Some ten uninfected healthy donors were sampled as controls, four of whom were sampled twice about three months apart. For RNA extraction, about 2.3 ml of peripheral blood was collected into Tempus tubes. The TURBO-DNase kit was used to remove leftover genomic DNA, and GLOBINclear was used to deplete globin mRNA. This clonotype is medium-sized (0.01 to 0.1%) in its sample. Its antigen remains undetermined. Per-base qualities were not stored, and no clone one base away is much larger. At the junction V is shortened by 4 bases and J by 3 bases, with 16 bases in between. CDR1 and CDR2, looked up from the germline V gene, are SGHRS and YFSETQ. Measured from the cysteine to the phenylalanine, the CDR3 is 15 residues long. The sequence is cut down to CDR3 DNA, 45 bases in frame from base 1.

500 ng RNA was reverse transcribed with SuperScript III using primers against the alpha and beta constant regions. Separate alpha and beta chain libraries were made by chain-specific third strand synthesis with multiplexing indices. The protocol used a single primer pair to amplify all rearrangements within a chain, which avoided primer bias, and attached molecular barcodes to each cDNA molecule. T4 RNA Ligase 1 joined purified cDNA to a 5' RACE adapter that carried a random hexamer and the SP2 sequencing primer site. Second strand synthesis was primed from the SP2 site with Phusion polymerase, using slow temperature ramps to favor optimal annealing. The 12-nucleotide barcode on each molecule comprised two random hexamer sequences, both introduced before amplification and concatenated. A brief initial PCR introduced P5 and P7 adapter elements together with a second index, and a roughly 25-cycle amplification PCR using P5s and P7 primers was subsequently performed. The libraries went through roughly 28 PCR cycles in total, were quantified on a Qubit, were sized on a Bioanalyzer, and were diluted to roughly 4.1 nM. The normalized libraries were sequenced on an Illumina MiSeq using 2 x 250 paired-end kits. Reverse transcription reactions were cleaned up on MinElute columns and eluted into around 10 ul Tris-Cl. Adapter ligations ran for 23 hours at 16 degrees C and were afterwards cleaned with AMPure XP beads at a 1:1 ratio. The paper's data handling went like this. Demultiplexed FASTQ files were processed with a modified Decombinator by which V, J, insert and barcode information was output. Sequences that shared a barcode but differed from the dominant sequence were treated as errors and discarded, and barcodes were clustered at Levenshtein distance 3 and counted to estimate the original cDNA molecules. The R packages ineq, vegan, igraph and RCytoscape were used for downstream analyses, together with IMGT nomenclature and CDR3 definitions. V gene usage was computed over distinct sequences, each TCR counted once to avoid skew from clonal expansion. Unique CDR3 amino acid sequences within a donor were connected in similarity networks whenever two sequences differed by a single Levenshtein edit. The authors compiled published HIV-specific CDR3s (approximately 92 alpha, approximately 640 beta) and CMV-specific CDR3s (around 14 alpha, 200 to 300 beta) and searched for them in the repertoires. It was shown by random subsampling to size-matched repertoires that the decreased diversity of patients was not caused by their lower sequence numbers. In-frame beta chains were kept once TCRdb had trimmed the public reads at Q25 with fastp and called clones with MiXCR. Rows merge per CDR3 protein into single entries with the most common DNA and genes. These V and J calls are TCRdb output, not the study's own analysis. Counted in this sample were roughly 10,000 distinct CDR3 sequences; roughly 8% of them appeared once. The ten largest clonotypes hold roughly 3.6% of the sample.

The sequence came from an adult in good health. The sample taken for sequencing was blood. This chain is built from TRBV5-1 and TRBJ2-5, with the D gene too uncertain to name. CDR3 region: CASSRNPLPKETQYF. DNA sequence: TGCGCCAGCAGCAGGAACCCGCTCCCGAAAGAGACCCAGTACTTC.